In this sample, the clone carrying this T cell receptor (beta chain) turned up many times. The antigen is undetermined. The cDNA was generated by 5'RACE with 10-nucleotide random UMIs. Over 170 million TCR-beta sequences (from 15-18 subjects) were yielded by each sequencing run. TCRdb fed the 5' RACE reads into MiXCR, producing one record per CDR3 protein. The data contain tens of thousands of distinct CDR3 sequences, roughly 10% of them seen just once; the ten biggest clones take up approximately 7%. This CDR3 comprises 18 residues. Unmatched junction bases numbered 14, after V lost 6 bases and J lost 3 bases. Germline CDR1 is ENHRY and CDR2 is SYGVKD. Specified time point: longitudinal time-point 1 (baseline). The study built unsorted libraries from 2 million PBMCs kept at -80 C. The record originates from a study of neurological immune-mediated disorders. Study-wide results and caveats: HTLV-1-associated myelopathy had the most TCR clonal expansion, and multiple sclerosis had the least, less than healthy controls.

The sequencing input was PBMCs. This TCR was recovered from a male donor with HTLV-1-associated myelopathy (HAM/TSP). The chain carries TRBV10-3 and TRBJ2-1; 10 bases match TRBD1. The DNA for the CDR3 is TGTGCCATCAGAACCAGTCCCGGGACAGGGGAGCACTACAATGAGCAGTTCTTC. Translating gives CAIRTSPGTGEHYNEQFF.